The next 23 T cell receptor beta chains were all read from a single sample in a study of cytomegalovirus exposure and HLA in healthy donors. PCR amplification relied on 60 Vbeta primers (plus 13 Jbeta primers). Only in-frame clones appear in the TCRdb table, and some are missing; sequencing was by immunoSEQ multiplex PCR. This table holds 90,000 to 120,000 clones, approximately 79% found once. The sequenced sample was PBMCs. The receptors here all came from a middle-aged woman in good health and CMV-seropositive.

V and J are TRBV4-3 and TRBJ2-2; D possibly corresponds to TRBD2 (5 bases). This CDR3 comprises 13 residues. From germline, CDR1 is LGHNA and CDR2 YSLEER. V lost 1 base, J lost 7 bases, and 7 bases lay in between. The DNA of the CDR3 is TGCGCCAGCAGCCAAGGGACTTTCGGGGAGCTGTTTTTT. Encoded protein: CASSQGTFGELFF.

This clone has just a few counts. The chain carries TRBV5-6 and TRBJ1-1; 10 nucleotides line up with TRBD1. Germline-derived CDR1 and CDR2 are SGHDT and YYEEEE. The CDR3 consists of 14 residues. The junction had 3 bases not matched to a gene; V was cut back by 6 bases and J by 1 base. The CDR3 loop reads CASTRDRGNTEAFF. The DNA of the CDR3 is TGTGCCAGCACCCGGGACAGGGGGAACACTGAAGCTTTCTTT.

This clone was seen once. Other DNA sequences of this sample code for an identical CDR3. The rearrangement uses TRBV4-1 and TRBJ2-1; possible D gene TRBD2, 5 bases. V gave up 0 bases and J gave up 3 bases, with 6 bases separating them. In germline, CDR1 is MGHRA, CDR2 YSYEKL. The CDR3 has 14 residues. This CDR3 reads CASSQEGSYNEQFF. For the CDR3, the DNA is TGCGCCAGCAGCCAAGAAGGGAGCTACAATGAGCAGTTCTTC.

The CDR3 protein is CASSRRTGTDYGYTF. In DNA, the CDR3 is TGTGCCAGCAGCCGCCGGACAGGGACTGACTATGGCTACACCTTC. The chain carries TRBV11-1 and TRBJ1-2; TRBD1 agrees at 8 bases. The CDR3 runs 15 residues. Germline V CDR1 and CDR2: SGHAT, FQDESV (reference sequence). Trimming at V came to 5 bases and at J to 3 bases, leaving 8 bases not matched to a gene.

This rearrangement joins TRBV27 to TRBJ1-5; unclear D gene. Germline CDR1 is MNHEY and CDR2 is SMNVEV (reference sequence). V lost 5 bases and J lost 5, with 22 bases in between. This CDR3 has 17 residues. CDR3 sequence (DNA): TGTGCCAGCAGTCCCACCTGGGGAACGGGGTCCTATCAGCCCCAGCATTTT. This gives the protein CASSPTWGTGSYQPQHF.

J is TRBJ1-4 and V is TRBV23-1; D remains unclear. Being an ORF, TRBV23-1 has a function that is uncertain. The germline V and J ends were trimmed by 2 bases and 1 base, with 11 bases remaining between them. The CDR3 consists of 16 residues. Here the CDR3 reads CASSQRFRLTNEKLFF. The CDR3 nucleotides read TGCGCCAGCAGTCAACGATTTAGACTAACTAATGAAAAACTGTTTTTT.

The J gene is TRBJ1-6, the V gene TRBV6-6; TRBD1 aligns across 8 bases. The CDR3 has 14 residues. The germline CDR1 and CDR2 sequences are MNHNY and SVGAGI (reference sequence). Unmatched junction bases numbered 6, after V lost 5 bases and J lost 9 bases. In DNA form, the CDR3 reads TGTGCCAGCAGTCTCGACAGGGGTGGTTCACCCCTCCACTTT. This encodes CASSLDRGGSPLHF.

The rearrangement uses TRBV6-5 and TRBJ2-1; TRBD1 might be the D (6 bases). The ends were cut back, 8 bases at V and 7 bases at J, with 15 bases in the middle. CDR1 is MNHEY and CDR2 is SVGAGI in the germline V gene. CDR3 length: 13 amino acids. DNA of the CDR3: TGTGCCAGCGGAAAATACAGGGATAATGAGCAGTTCTTC. Its protein product is CASGKYRDNEQFF.

The genes are TRBV5-6 and TRBJ2-2; unclear D gene. The germline V and J ends were trimmed by 5 bases and 5 bases, with 16 bases remaining between them. The CDR3 sequence is 15 residues long. Germline V gene sequence: CDR1 SGHDT, CDR2 YYEEEE. The CDR3 is CASSWVLTGTGELFF. For the CDR3, the DNA is TGTGCCAGCAGTTGGGTACTAACGGGTACCGGGGAGCTGTTTTTT.

The genes are TRBV12-5 and TRBJ1-6; a weak D match, TRBD1 (6 bases). Germline CDR1 reads LGHNT; CDR2 reads FRNRAP. V was clipped by 7 bases and J by 7 bases, with 14 bases between them. There are 14 residues in the CDR3. The DNA of the CDR3 is TGTGCTAGTGCCCGGGAGGGGGTGAATTCACCCCTCCACTTT. Residues: CASAREGVNSPLHF.

This rearrangement joins TRBV6-1 to TRBJ1-2; tentatively, D is TRBD1 (5 bases). CDR3 length: 14 residues. V lost 1 base, J lost 1 base, and 7 bases lay in between. Germline V gives CDR1 MNHNS, CDR2 SASEGT. CDR3: CASSEGDSNYGYTF. CDR3 in DNA: TGTGCCAGCAGTGAAGGCGACAGTAACTATGGCTACACCTTC.

This clone was seen a handful of times. V usage is TRBV28 and J usage is TRBJ1-5; D not certain. The ends were cut back, 5 bases at V and 1 base at J, with 3 bases in the middle. The CDR3 has 12 residues. Per the germline V gene, CDR1 is MDHEN and CDR2 is SYDVKM. The CDR3 is CASSRSNQPQHF. The CDR3 nucleotides read TGTGCCAGCAGTCGGAGCAATCAGCCCCAGCATTTT.

The chain is built from TRBV6-1 and TRBJ1-1, with 11 nucleotides matching TRBD1. CDR3 length: 14 residues. The germline V gene has CDR1 MNHNS and CDR2 SASEGT. Germline trimming cut 5 bases from V and 4 bases from J; bases unmatched to any gene: 3. This CDR3 reads CASSQGTGGTEAFF. DNA for the CDR3: TGTGCCAGCAGTCAAGGGACAGGGGGCACTGAAGCTTTCTTT.

This sequence joins TRBV10-3 and TRBJ1-1; no clear D gene. Trimming pared 1 base from V and 2 bases from J, leaving 8 bases between. The CDR3 consists of 14 residues. Germline-derived CDR1 and CDR2 are ENHRY and SYGVKD. The CDR3 spells CAISEYEGNTEAFF. The CDR3 nucleotides are TGTGCCATCAGTGAGTATGAGGGAAACACTGAAGCTTTCTTT.

The table lists this clone with a few counts. This sequence joins TRBV30 and TRBJ1-4; D is uncertain. The germline gives CDR1 GTSNPN, CDR2 SVGIG (reference sequence). V was shortened by 6 bases and J by 8 bases, with 16 bases between the two germline ends. There are 13 residues in the CDR3. The CDR3, as DNA: TGTGCCTGTCGAGACACCAACCGGGAAAAACTGTTTTTT. Translated, it gives CACRDTNREKLFF.

V gene TRBV4-2 combines with J gene TRBJ2-3; 10 nucleotides agree with TRBD2. Germline V CDR1 and CDR2: LGHNA, YNFKEQ. Trimming removed 0 bases from V and 0 bases from J; junction bases left unmatched: 9. The CDR3 runs 19 residues. This CDR3 is CASSQDHASGGSSTDTQYF. The CDR3 DNA reads as TGTGCCAGCAGCCAAGATCATGCTAGCGGGGGTTCTAGCACAGATACGCAGTATTTT.

The V and J genes are TRBV5-1 and TRBJ1-2, with TRBD1 matching over 10 bases. The trim removed 3 bases at V and 8 bases at J, leaving 4 bases unmatched. Per germline, CDR1 SGHRS and CDR2 YFSETQ. The CDR3 loop spans 13 amino acids. The CDR3 bases are TGCGCCAGCAGCTGGACAGGGGGTCAAGGCTACACCTTC. Amino acid sequence: CASSWTGGQGYTF.

This clone has only a few counts. J is TRBJ2-3 and V is TRBV18; D possibly corresponds to TRBD1 (6 bases). This CDR3 region has 15 residues. Looked up from germline, CDR1 is KGHSH and CDR2 is LQKENI. Trimming cost V 5 bases and J 2 bases, with 14 bases left between them. The CDR3: CASSSDRSLTDTQYF. In nucleotides, the CDR3 is TGTGCCAGCTCATCAGACAGGTCCCTCACAGATACGCAGTATTTT.

In this sample, this clone turned up a few times. The rearrangement links TRBV7-2 to TRBJ1-5; 9 bases are a match to TRBD1. Germline lookup yields CDR1 SGHTA and CDR2 FQGNSA. The CDR3 runs 14 residues. Trimming at V came to 4 bases and at J to 6 bases, leaving 4 bases not matched to a gene. The CDR3 here is CASSYGQGSQPQHF. DNA of the CDR3: TGTGCCAGCAGCTACGGACAGGGGAGTCAGCCCCAGCATTTT.

This clone was observed once. This chain connects TRBV4-2 to TRBJ2-7, with 9 nucleotides matching TRBD1. Unmatched junction bases numbered 9, after V lost 0 bases and J lost 6 bases. Looked up from germline, CDR1 is LGHNA and CDR2 is YNFKEQ. The CDR3 sequence is 16 residues long. CDR3 sequence reads: CASSQDQGQGSAEQYF. DNA for the CDR3: TGTGCCAGCAGCCAAGATCAGGGACAGGGTTCTGCCGAGCAGTACTTC.

The gene calls are TRBV19 and TRBJ2-7, with 8 bases matching TRBD1. V gave up 9 bases and J gave up 3 bases; unmatched junction bases: 4. The germline V gene has CDR1 LNHDA and CDR2 SQIVND (reference sequence). The CDR3 runs 12 residues. The DNA of the CDR3 is TGTGCCAGCGCTACAGGGGGCTACGAGCAGTACTTC. This encodes CASATGGYEQYF.

This rearrangement joins TRBV2 to TRBJ2-7; TRBD2 matches 9 bases. Germline CDR1 SNHLY, CDR2 FYNNEI. Trimming took 0 bases from V and 5 from J; bases not matched to a gene: 11. CDR3 length: 17 residues. The CDR3 nucleotides are TGTGCCAGCAGTGAAGCGCCGTTGAAGCGGGGGGCCGACGAGCAGTACTTC. It yields the protein CASSEAPLKRGADEQYF.

The chain employs TRBV2 and TRBJ1-1; possibly TRBD1 for D (6 bases). Per the germline V gene, CDR1 is SNHLY and CDR2 is FYNNEI. V was trimmed by 10 bases and J by 1 base, leaving 13 bases between them. This CDR3 spans 13 amino acids. The CDR3 nucleotides are TGTGCCAACCAGGACAGAACGAACACTGAAGCTTTCTTT. Amino acid sequence: CANQDRTNTEAFF.